These 5 T cell receptor beta chains originate from one sample sequenced in a study of CD8 T cells in ankylosing spondylitis. Points from the study as a whole: A TCR beta motif of fewer than ten highly homologous variants seemed to mark ankylosing spondylitis blood.

TCRdb independently ran MiXCR on the 5' RACE reads; one entry per CDR3 protein. The sample gives 700,000 to 850,000 distinct CDR3 sequences, approximately 10% of which show up once; 0.45% to 0.6% is in the top ten. These TCRs' antigens remain unknown. The sample comprised blood, either unsorted or a sorted T cell fraction (not recorded which). These receptors all stem from a male donor with ankylosing spondylitis.

This clonotype was recorded a few times. The chain recombines TRBV18 with TRBJ2-7; maybe TRBD2 (5 bases). CDR3 size: 14 residues. Germline V lookup: CDR1 KGHSH, CDR2 LQKENI. The V and J ends lost 6 bases and 6 bases respectively, with 18 bases between them. CDR3 sequence (DNA): TGTGCCAGCTCTCCAAGGAGGACCCCGAGCGAGCAGTACTTC. Amino acid sequence: CASSPRRTPSEQYF.

This clonotype was recorded a few times. The chain is built from TRBV7-9 and TRBJ1-1; D is unresolved. CDR3 length equals 15 residues. In germline, CDR1 is SEHNR, CDR2 FQNEAQ (reference sequence). V lost 3 bases and J 1 base, leaving 12 bases between the germline ends. The DNA of the CDR3 is TGTGCCAGCAGCTTCACCGGACTGAGGAACACTGAAGCTTTCTTT. Encoded protein: CASSFTGLRNTEAFF.

This clonotype has only a few counts. V gene TRBV20-1 combines with J gene TRBJ2-7; D gene unclear. V was pared by 1 base and J by 5 bases, with 12 bases between. The CDR3 loop spans 13 amino acids. Germline V CDR1 and CDR2: DFQATT, SNEGSKA (reference sequence). Here the CDR3 reads CSARGNWMNEQYF. Here the CDR3 DNA reads TGCAGTGCTAGAGGCAACTGGATGAACGAGCAGTACTTC.

This clonotype was seen only a few times. The chain has TRBV11-2 and TRBJ2-7; tentatively, D is TRBD2 (6 bases). The CDR3 runs to 15 residues. Germline V gene lookup returns CDR1 SGHAT and CDR2 FQNNGV. V gave up 2 bases and J gave up 2 bases, with 13 bases separating them. The CDR3: CASSLLGTHPYEQYF. CDR3 nucleotides: TGTGCCAGCAGCTTACTCGGGACTCACCCCTACGAGCAGTACTTC.

Many counts were recorded for this clonotype. A read error may account for a junction end that differs from germline. This sequence joins TRBV7-9 and TRBJ2-7, with D perhaps matching TRBD1 (7 bases). CDR1 and CDR2 from the germline V gene are SEHNR and FQNEAQ (reference sequence). This CDR3 region has 12 residues. The CDR3 loop is CASTQGGYEQYF. The CDR3 nucleotides read TGCGCCAGCACTCAGGGGGGCTACGAGCAGTACTTC.